This T cell receptor beta chain comes out of a study of regulatory T cells in long-lasting Graves disease. Trimming took 2 bases from V and 0 from J, leaving 28 bases between them. The CDR3 totals 21 residues. Germline CDR1 and CDR2: MGHRA and YSYEKL. Time point specified: newly diagnosed GD, antithyroid drugs for less than 3 months. Extracted RNA from PBMCs served as the source of the TCR library. The diagnosis of Graves' disease used American Thyroid Association guidelines. It was an endocrinology department in Xi'an, China, that provided the patients. This clonotype was seen at least ten times. The target antigen is unknown. Study findings and constraints: Clonotypes that were public and shared totalled roughly 3,000 in persistent patients versus roughly 1,000 in new patients. Persistent Graves' disease cases displayed lower TCR diversity than newly diagnosed ones.

Arm-PCR with iRepertoire HTBI primers amplified the CDR3 regions for these TCR beta libraries. TCRdb reprocessed the multiplex PCR reads via MiXCR and lists one record per CDR3 protein. This table has roughly 520,000 distinct CDR3 sequences, around 11% appearing once. These data are also associated with another study on T cells in Graves' hyperthyroidism and ophthalmopathy.

Sequencing used peripheral blood mononuclear cells (PBMCs), obtained at new diagnosis, from a patient treated with antithyroid drugs. The source of this sequence is a woman between 25 and 40 years old with Graves disease. V is TRBV4-1 and J is TRBJ1-2; D perhaps matches TRBD1 (6 bases). The CDR3 region has the DNA TGCGCCAGCAGCCAAAAGCCGGGACAATCGCAGGGGAAACCTACTAACTATGGCTACACCTTC. This encodes CASSQKPGQSQGKPTNYGYTF.